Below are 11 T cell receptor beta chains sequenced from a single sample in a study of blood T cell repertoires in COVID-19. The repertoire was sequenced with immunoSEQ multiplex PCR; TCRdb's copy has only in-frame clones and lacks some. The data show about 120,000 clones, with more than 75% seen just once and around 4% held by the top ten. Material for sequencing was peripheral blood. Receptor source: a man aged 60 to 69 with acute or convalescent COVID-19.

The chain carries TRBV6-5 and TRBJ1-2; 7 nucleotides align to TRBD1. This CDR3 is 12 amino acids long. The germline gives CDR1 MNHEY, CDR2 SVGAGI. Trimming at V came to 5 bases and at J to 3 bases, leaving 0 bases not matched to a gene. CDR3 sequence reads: CASSQGDYGYTF. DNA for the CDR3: TGTGCCAGCAGTCAGGGGGACTATGGCTACACCTTC.

The DNA for the CDR3 is TGTGCCAGCAGTCCGACTAGGAGTACGCAGTATTTT. It specifies CASSPTRSTQYF. This chain uses TRBV12-3 or TRBV12-4 with TRBJ2-3; D may be TRBD2 (6 bases). Trimming removed 5 bases at V and 8 bases at J, with 11 bases between. CDR3 length equals 12 residues.

The CDR3 DNA reads as TGCGCAGCGGGGACTAGCGGGATCTCCTACAATGAGCAGTTCTTC. Protein product: CAAGTSGISYNEQFF. This rearrangement joins TRBV10-2 to TRBJ2-1, with 13 nucleotides matching TRBD2. Per the germline V gene, CDR1 is WSHSY and CDR2 is SAAADI. The CDR3 is 15 amino acids.

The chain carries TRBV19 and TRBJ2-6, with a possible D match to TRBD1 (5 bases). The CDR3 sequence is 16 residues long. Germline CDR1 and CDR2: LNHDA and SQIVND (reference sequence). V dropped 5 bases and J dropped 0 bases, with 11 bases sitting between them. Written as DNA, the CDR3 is TGTGCCAGTAGTCCTGGACAACACTCTGGGGCCAACGTCCTGACTTTC. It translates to CASSPGQHSGANVLTF. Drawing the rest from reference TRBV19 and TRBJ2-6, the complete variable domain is DGGITQSPKYLFRKEGQNVTLSCEQNLNHDAMYWYRQDPGQGLRLIYYSQIVNDFQKGDIAEGYSVSREKKESFPLTVTSAQKNPTAFYLCASSPGQHSGANVLTFGAGSRLTVL.

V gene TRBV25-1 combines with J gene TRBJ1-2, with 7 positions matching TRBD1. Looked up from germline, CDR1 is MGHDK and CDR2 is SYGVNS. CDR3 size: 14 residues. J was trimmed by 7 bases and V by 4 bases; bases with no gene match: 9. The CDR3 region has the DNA TGTGCCAGCAGTGTATTTACAGGGGTAGGTGGCTACACCTTC. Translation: CASSVFTGVGGYTF.

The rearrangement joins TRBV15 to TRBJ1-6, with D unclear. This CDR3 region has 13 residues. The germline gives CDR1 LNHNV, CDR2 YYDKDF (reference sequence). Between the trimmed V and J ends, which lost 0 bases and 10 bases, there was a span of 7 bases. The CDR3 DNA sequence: TGTGCCACCAGCAGAGATCGAGGGTCACCCCTCCACTTT. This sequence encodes CATSRDRGSPLHF. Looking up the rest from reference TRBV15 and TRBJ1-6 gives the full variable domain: DAMVIQNPRYQVTQFGKPVTLSCSQTLNHNVMYWYQQKSSQAPKLLFHYYDKDFNNEADTPDNFQSRRPNTSFCFLDIRSPGLGDTAMYLCATSRDRGSPLHFGNGTRLTVT.

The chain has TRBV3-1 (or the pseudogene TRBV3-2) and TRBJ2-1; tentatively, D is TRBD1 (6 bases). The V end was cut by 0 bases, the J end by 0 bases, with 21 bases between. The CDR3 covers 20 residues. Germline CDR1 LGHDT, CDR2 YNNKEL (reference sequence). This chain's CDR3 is CASSQDRVALGASSYNEQFF. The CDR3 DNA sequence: TGTGCCAGCAGCCAAGATCGAGTGGCTTTGGGGGCGAGCTCCTACAATGAGCAGTTCTTC.

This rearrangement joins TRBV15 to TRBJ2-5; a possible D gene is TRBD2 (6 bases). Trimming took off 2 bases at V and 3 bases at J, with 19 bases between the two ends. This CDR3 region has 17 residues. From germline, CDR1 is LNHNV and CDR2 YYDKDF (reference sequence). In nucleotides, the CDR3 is TGTGCCACCAGCAGAAACGGAAGACTAGTAAGCGAAGAGACCCAGTACTTC. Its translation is CATSRNGRLVSEETQYF.

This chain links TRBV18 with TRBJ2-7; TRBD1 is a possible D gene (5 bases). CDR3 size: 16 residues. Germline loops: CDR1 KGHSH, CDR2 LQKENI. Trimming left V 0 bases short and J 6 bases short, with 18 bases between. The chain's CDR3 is CASSPPTGQGSLEQYF. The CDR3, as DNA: TGTGCCAGCTCACCACCAACCGGTCAGGGAAGTCTCGAGCAGTACTTC.

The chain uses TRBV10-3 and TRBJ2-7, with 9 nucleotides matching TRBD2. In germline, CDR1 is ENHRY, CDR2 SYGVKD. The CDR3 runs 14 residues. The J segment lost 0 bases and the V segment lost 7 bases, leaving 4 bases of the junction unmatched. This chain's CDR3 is CAITDSGSSYEQYF. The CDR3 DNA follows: TGTGCCATCACGGATAGCGGGAGCTCCTACGAGCAGTACTTC.

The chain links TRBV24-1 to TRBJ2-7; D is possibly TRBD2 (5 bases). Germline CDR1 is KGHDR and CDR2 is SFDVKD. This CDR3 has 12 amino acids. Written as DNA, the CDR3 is TGTGGAGGAAGGGAGTTAGCCTACGAGCAGTACTTC. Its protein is CGGRELAYEQYF.